The T cell receptor (beta chain) described here comes from a study of human versus mouse CDR3 diversity and MHC coevolution. With respect to this clone: What it binds is not known.

Profiled with immunoSEQ multiplex PCR; TCRdb holds only in-frame clones, not every one. The repertoire consists of tens of thousands of clones, with 93% occurring once and the leading ten covering 1.2% to 1.5%. There are 15 residues in the CDR3. The germline CDR1 and CDR2 sequences are KGHSH and LQKENI. After removal of 5 bases from V and 10 bases from J, the junction contained 12 bases not matched to a gene. Study-level findings and limits: Six MHC II alleles selected the human T cells.

The source is a person aged 25 to 69 in good health. The sample taken for sequencing was naive CD4+ T cells from blood. Subset here: CD45RO-negative CD62L-positive naive CD4 T cells. The rearrangement joins TRBV18 to TRBJ2-1; 9 nucleotides line up with TRBD1. CDR3 amino acids: CASSSKTGGTGEQFF. The CDR3 DNA reads TGTGCCAGCTCATCTAAGACAGGGGGAACAGGGGAGCAGTTCTTC. The full variable domain, with the rest looked up from reference TRBV18 and TRBJ2-1, is NAGVMQNPRHLVRRRGQEARLRCSPMKGHSHVYWYRQLPEEGLKFMVYLQKENIIDESGMPKERFSAEFPKEGPSILRIQQVVRGDSAAYFCASSSKTGGTGEQFFGPGTRLTVL.